These T cell receptor beta chains were read from a single sample in a study of response to subunit inactivated influenza vaccine. TCRdb used MiXCR to reprocess the RT-PCR reads, holding one entry per CDR3 protein. Altogether about 520,000 distinct CDR3 sequences are present, about 25% being singletons, with the ten largest covering around 1.8%. This material consisted of CD4+ T cells sorted from PBMCs, taken roughly 5 days after vaccination. These receptors were obtained from a man between 50 and 59 years old who received an inactivated influenza vaccine. CDR3s include the opening cysteine and the closing phenylalanine or tryptophan. A D gene is named only where the DNA matches it firmly. Clone size is stated in some rows and not others, as once, few, many or a class when expanded.

J gene,D gene,V gene,clone size,CDR3 DNA,CDR3 protein
TRBJ2-7,NA,TRBV12-3/TRBV12-4,few,TGTGCCAGCAGTCTACACAGCTCCTACGAGCAGTACTTC,CASSLHSSYEQYF
TRBJ1-1,NA,TRBV5-1,few,TGCGCCAGCAGCTTGGCCAACTCTGGGAACACTGAAGCTTTCTTT,CASSLANSGNTEAFF
TRBJ2-5,TRBD1,TRBV5-1,many,TGCGCCAGCAGCACTGGACAGGCGGACGGAGAGACCCAGTACTTC,CASSTGQADGETQYF
TRBJ1-5,NA,TRBV20-1,NA,TGCAGTGCTAGAGAATCGTCAGCCGGGAATCAGCCCCAGCATTTT,CSARESSAGNQPQHF
TRBJ1-1,NA,TRBV30,few,TGTGCCTGGAGTGTACTCGGATCGGGTTACGCTGAAGCTTTCTTT,CAWSVLGSGYAEAFF
TRBJ2-5,NA,TRBV5-1,few,TGCGCCAGCAGCTTCGTAACAGGAATGTACCAAGAGACCCAGTACTTC,CASSFVTGMYQETQYF
TRBJ2-5,TRBD1,TRBV12-3/TRBV12-4,few,TGTGCCAGCAGTCGACAGGGGGCGCGGGAGACCCAGTACTTC,CASSRQGARETQYF
TRBJ2-7,TRBD1,TRBV18,NA,TGTGCCAGCTCACCTCTTATCCGGGACAGGGAGGACGAGCAGTACTTC,CASSPLIRDREDEQYF
TRBJ2-3,TRBD2,TRBV7-9,few,TGTGCCAGCAGCTCCGGGACTAGCGGGCTGGCGCAGTATTTT,CASSSGTSGLAQYF
TRBJ2-7,NA,TRBV10-3,many,TGTGCCGTAAGCGGGACAGGATATTACGAGCAGTACTTC,CAVSGTGYYEQYF
TRBJ2-1,NA,TRBV11-2,NA,TGTGCCAGCAGCTTAGACGGTCGCGGGGGCTCCTCCTCCTACAATGAGCAGTTCTTC,CASSLDGRGGSSSYNEQFF
TRBJ2-3,NA,TRBV20-1,few,TGCAGTGCTTGGGACAAGAGGGGCACAGATACGCAGTATTTT,CSAWDKRGTDTQYF
TRBJ2-1,NA,TRBV7-2,few,TGTGCCAGCAGCTTAGAGGTGGGAGAGGGTGAGCAGTTCTTC,CASSLEVGEGEQFF
TRBJ1-6,TRBD1,TRBV12-3/TRBV12-4,NA,TGTGCCAGCAGTCCAGGGACAGGGTTTGGGAATTCACCCCTCCACTTT,CASSPGTGFGNSPLHF
TRBJ2-3,TRBD1,TRBV20-1,few,TGCAGTGCCAGGGACAGGGATAGCACAGATACGCAGTATTTT,CSARDRDSTDTQYF
TRBJ2-7,NA,TRBV20-1,NA,TGCAGTGCTCTACGACAGGGAGGCTACGAGCAGTACTTC,CSALRQGGYEQYF
TRBJ1-1,TRBD1,TRBV12-3/TRBV12-4,few,TGTGCCAGCAGTAGGGGACAGGGTGAAGCTTTCTTT,CASSRGQGEAFF